This T cell receptor (beta chain) is drawn from a study of blood T cell repertoires in COVID-19. Study summary: PBMCs, B-cell-depleted T cells, or T cells were the source of the cDNA or gDNA that made up the material.

Original processing notes: The authors estimated nucleated cell counts from reference gene primer amplification. This table comes from immunoSEQ multiplex PCR, and its TCRdb copy is limited to in-frame clones, with some not included. V and J calls and clone size are given by that table; D and trimming were obtained from the DNA. This sample has more than 300,000 clones, with 88% found just once. This CDR3 region has 16 residues. The specimen was peripheral blood. This sequence was found in a woman between 25 and 40 years old with COVID-19, enrolled during active disease. The chain has TRBV21-1 and TRBJ2-5; TRBD2, the table's D call, was not compared with the DNA. TRBV21-1 is described as a pseudogene. CDR3 sequence: CASSSRRTSGGKTQYF. The DNA of the CDR3 is TGTGCCAGCAGCTCCCGAAGAACTAGCGGGGGGAAGACCCAGTACTTC.